This is a list of T cell receptor beta chains from one sample in a study of blood T cell repertoires in COVID-19. Assay: immunoSEQ multiplex PCR; the TCRdb copy retains only in-frame clones and omits some. The repertoire holds 70,000 to 100,000 clones, with about two thirds as singletons. The sequencing sample was made of peripheral blood. Every receptor here comes from a woman aged 55-69 years in a cohort sampled during active or convalescent COVID-19. The CDR3 runs from the conserved cysteine through the conserved F or W. A D gene is named only where the DNA matches it firmly. Size is stated for part of the rows, as once, few or many counts, or as a class when the clone is expanded.

j_gene	d_gene	v_gene	abundance	CDR3nt	CDR3aa
TRBJ2-1	.	TRBV28	many	TGTGCCAGCACCCCTATGGCTAGTATCAATGAGCAGTTCTTC	CASTPMASINEQFF
TRBJ1-6	TRBD1	TRBV5-1	.	TGCGCCAGCAGTAAAAATGACAGGGCAAACTCCTATAATTCACCCCTCCACTTT	CASSKNDRANSYNSPLHF
TRBJ1-6	TRBD1	TRBV19	.	TGTGCCAGTAGTGCCCTGGGACAGGCAGATTCACCCCTCCACTTT	CASSALGQADSPLHF
TRBJ1-1	TRBD1	TRBV29-1	.	TGCAGCGTCGCTCACAGGGGGGTATTGGCTGAAGCTTTCTTT	CSVAHRGVLAEAFF
TRBJ1-5	TRBD1	TRBV27	.	TGTGCCAGCAGTTTATCATTGGGACAGGGGCGGGGTGATCAGCCCCAGCATTTT	CASSLSLGQGRGDQPQHF
TRBJ1-2	.	TRBV6-2/TRBV6-3	.	TGTGCCAGCAGTCCCGGACATGCTTATGGCTACACCTTC	CASSPGHAYGYTF
TRBJ1-2	.	TRBV15	.	TGTGCCACCAGCAGAGGGGGAGAGGGAAACTATGGCTACACCTTC	CATSRGGEGNYGYTF
TRBJ2-1	.	TRBV29-1	.	TGCAGCGTTGACGGAGTGACAGGAAGGGGCTTAGTAAATGAGCAGTTCTTC	CSVDGVTGRGLVNEQFF
TRBJ2-7	TRBD1	TRBV7-9	once	TGTGCCAGCAGCTCCCTGGACAGGCCCTACGAGCAGTACTTC	CASSSLDRPYEQYF
TRBJ1-2	.	TRBV6-2/TRBV6-3	.	TGTGCCAGCAGTTTCCCCAAGACTGCTAACTATGGCTACACCTTC	CASSFPKTANYGYTF
TRBJ2-1	.	TRBV5-1	.	TGCGCCAGCATCTACCTAGCTGGACCGCCCAATGAGCAGTTCTTC	CASIYLAGPPNEQFF
TRBJ2-6	.	TRBV7-9	.	TGTGCCGCGGAGGGGGCAGCTGGGGCCAACGTCCTGACTTTC	CAAEGAAGANVLTF
TRBJ2-3	TRBD2	TRBV7-9	.	TGTGCCAGCAGGAGGAGCGGGGGCCCCGCTAGCACAGATACGCAGTATTTT	CASRRSGGPASTDTQYF
TRBJ2-5	TRBD2	TRBV18	.	TGTGCCAGCTCACCTGGTAGCGGGGGGGCCGGTGAGACCCAGTACTTC	CASSPGSGGAGETQYF
TRBJ1-2	TRBD1	TRBV5-1	.	TGCGCCAGCAGCTTACAGGGGGACTATGGCTACACCTTC	CASSLQGDYGYTF
TRBJ2-3	.	TRBV28	.	TGTGCCAGCAGCTATTCGAGCACAGATACGCAGTATTTT	CASSYSSTDTQYF
TRBJ2-2	.	TRBV6-6	.	TGTGCCAGCAGTTCGCAACAGGGCCCCGGGGAGCTGTTTTTT	CASSSQQGPGELFF
TRBJ2-7	.	TRBV6-1	.	TGTGCCAGCAGTGAACTCTCTGACAGGTACCTCTACGAGCAGTACTTC	CASSELSDRYLYEQYF
TRBJ1-1	TRBD1	TRBV7-8	.	TGTGCCAGCAGCTCATTCCGGTCAGGGGGCTTGAACACTGAAGCTTTCTTT	CASSSFRSGGLNTEAFF
TRBJ2-1	TRBD1	TRBV5-8	.	TGTGCCAGCAGCACGACAGGGTTTGAGCAGTTCTTC	CASSTTGFEQFF
TRBJ2-5	TRBD1	TRBV11-3	.	TGTGCCAGCAGCAAAGGGACAGGGCATGAGACCCAGTACTTC	CASSKGTGHETQYF
TRBJ2-1	TRBD2	TRBV2	.	TGTGCCAGCAGTGTCGGCCGGTCTAGCGGGGGGAATGAGCAGTTCTTC	CASSVGRSSGGNEQFF
TRBJ1-2	TRBD1	TRBV5-1	.	TGCGCCAGCAGCCGCGCCCCAACCGGACAGGATGTCGATGGCTACACCTTC	CASSRAPTGQDVDGYTF
TRBJ2-3	TRBD2	TRBV6-2/TRBV6-3	.	TGTGCCAGCAGTTACTTCGCATCGGCGAGCGGGGGGAAAACTAGCACAGATACGCAGTATTTT	CASSYFASASGGKTSTDTQYF
TRBJ1-2	TRBD1	TRBV18	.	TGTGCCAGCTCACCCCGACAGGGAGAGAACTATGGCTACACCTTC	CASSPRQGENYGYTF
TRBJ1-1	TRBD1	TRBV5-5	.	TGTGCCAGCAGGCTCCCGGGACAGGGGTCTCGCGCTTTCTTT	CASRLPGQGSRAFF
TRBJ2-3	TRBD1	TRBV28	.	TGTGCCAGCAGTTTCGCACAGGGGGGTGGCACAGATACGCAGTATTTT	CASSFAQGGGTDTQYF
TRBJ1-1	.	TRBV7-9	.	TGTGCCAGCAGCTTAGGGGGCCCGGTATCGAACACTGAAGCTTTCTTT	CASSLGGPVSNTEAFF
TRBJ2-7	TRBD1	TRBV11-2	.	TGTGCCAGCAGCCTTTGGGGGACAGATAACTACGAGCAGTACTTC	CASSLWGTDNYEQYF
TRBJ2-6	TRBD1	TRBV19	once	TGTGCCAGTAGTATAGCCGACAGGGGCCTTCTCTGGGCCAACGTCCTGACTTTC	CASSIADRGLLWANVLTF
TRBJ2-2	.	TRBV7-2	.	TGTGCCAGCAGCCCCCTGAACACCGGGGAGCTGTTTTTT	CASSPLNTGELFF
TRBJ2-2	.	TRBV6-4	.	TGTGCCAGCAGTCCCCAAGCAGGGGATGCCGGGGAGCTGTTTTTT	CASSPQAGDAGELFF
TRBJ1-1	.	TRBV6-5	.	TGTGCCAGCAGCGGGGACGGGGGTTGGAACACTGAAGCTTTCTTT	CASSGDGGWNTEAFF
TRBJ2-4	.	TRBV6-1	.	TGTGCCAGCAGTGAAGGTCGGGACCGGGGGTTGATCGCCAAAAACATTCAGTACTTC	CASSEGRDRGLIAKNIQYF
TRBJ1-2	TRBD1	TRBV2	.	TGTGCCAGCAGCGGGACAGCTAACTATGGCTACACCTTC	CASSGTANYGYTF
TRBJ2-7	.	TRBV2	few	TGTGCCAGCAGTGAAGATGCCCCGGGACAATGGCTTTACGAGCAGTACTTC	CASSEDAPGQWLYEQYF
TRBJ1-4	TRBD1	TRBV4-1	few	TGCGCCAGCAGCCGGGACAGGGCCAATGAAAAACTGTTTTTT	CASSRDRANEKLFF
TRBJ2-7	.	TRBV20-1	.	TGCAGTGCTAGTATCGGGACTTTTCAGTTTTACGAGCAGTACTTC	CSASIGTFQFYEQYF
TRBJ2-5	.	TRBV7-9	.	TGTGCCAGCAGCTTATATCAGGAACAAGAGACCCAGTACTTC	CASSLYQEQETQYF
TRBJ2-6	TRBD2	TRBV19	once	TGTGCCAGTAGTATGGAGCGGGGGAGCTCTGGGGCCAACGTCCTGACTTTC	CASSMERGSSGANVLTF
TRBJ1-1	TRBD1	TRBV7-6	.	TGTGCCAGCAGCAAAGGACAGGGAGGTTCTGAAGCTTTCTTT	CASSKGQGGSEAFF
TRBJ1-2	.	TRBV12-3/TRBV12-4	once	TGTGCCAGCAGTTTCGGTTCAAATGGCTACACCTTC	CASSFGSNGYTF
TRBJ1-2	TRBD1	TRBV18	.	TGTGCCAGCTCACTTAGGGGACAGGGGGAAAACTATGGCTACACCTTC	CASSLRGQGENYGYTF
TRBJ2-6	TRBD2	TRBV9	.	TGTGCCAGCAGCGTAGTTGCTAGCGGGGGGCCAGGCTCTGGGGCCAACGTCCTGACTTTC	CASSVVASGGPGSGANVLTF
TRBJ2-3	TRBD1	TRBV5-4	.	TGTGCCAGCAGCGGAACCGGGACAGGAGGCACAGATACGCAGTATTTT	CASSGTGTGGTDTQYF